Below, 5 T cell receptor beta chains from the same sample are listed, as sequenced in a study of T cells in Graves' hyperthyroidism and ophthalmopathy. What was amplified from RNA transcripts were TCR beta CDR3 regions. The HTBI primer set was used in a first-round RT-PCR of the TCR CDR3. TCRdb used MiXCR to reprocess the multiplex PCR reads, holding one entry per CDR3 protein. The data show 250,000 to 300,000 distinct CDR3 sequences, with roughly a fifth seen just once and about 35% held by the top ten. What was sequenced was blood. The receptors stem from a middle-aged man with Graves' ophthalmopathy.

This clonotype was observed at least ten times. V gene TRBV7-6 combines with J gene TRBJ2-1, with TRBD1 matching over 8 bases. Germline V lookup: CDR1 SGHVS, CDR2 FNYEAQ. The CDR3 loop spans 15 amino acids. V was pared by 4 bases and J by 3 bases, with 5 bases of the junction left unmatched. DNA for the CDR3: TGTGCCAGCAGCTCTCAGGGGGCCGTCTACAATGAGCAGTTCTTC. This sequence encodes CASSSQGAVYNEQFF.

This chain connects TRBV12-3 or TRBV12-4 to TRBJ1-3; the match to TRBD1 covers 7 bases. The length of the CDR3 is 18 residues. V dropped 4 bases and J dropped 4; count of bases not matched to a gene: 16. The CDR3 protein is CASSSRTLQGRAGNTIYF. CDR3 bases: TGTGCCAGCAGTTCACGAACCCTACAGGGGAGAGCAGGAAACACCATATATTTT.

The rearrangement joins TRBV7-9 to TRBJ1-1; 9 bases line up with TRBD1. The V gene end was trimmed by 5 bases and the J gene end by 0 bases; junction bases not matched to a gene: 13. CDR1 is SEHNR, CDR2 FQNEAQ, per germline (reference sequence). The CDR3 consists of 18 residues. The CDR3 nucleotides read TGTGCCAGCAGCCCAAACAGGGGGCTAGAACCGCTGAACACTGAAGCTTTCTTT. Protein: CASSPNRGLEPLNTEAFF.

This clonotype has a handful of counts. The genes are TRBV5-1 and TRBJ1-1; 7 positions match TRBD1. The ends lost 0 bases at V and 8 bases at J; junction bases unmatched: 13. CDR3 length: 16 amino acids. Germline V gene sequence: CDR1 SGHRS, CDR2 YFSETQ. CDR3 DNA: TGCGCCAGCAGCTTGGCAACCGTGGGACAGCAGTCCGAAGCTTTCTTT. This gives the protein CASSLATVGQQSEAFF.

The gene calls are TRBV4-1 and TRBJ2-3, with 12 bases aligning to TRBD2. J gave up 0 bases and V 0 bases, and 10 bases lay outside the gene matches. Germline loops: CDR1 MGHRA, CDR2 YSYEKL. The CDR3 loop spans 20 amino acids. The CDR3 DNA follows: TGCGCCAGCAGCCAAGAGGCTAGCGGGAGGGCCGATGGAAGCACAGATACGCAGTATTTT. Residues: CASSQEASGRADGSTDTQYF.